Sequencing of this TCR beta chain was carried out in a study of identical twins. This clonotype appeared a few times. Its matching antigen is unknown. TCRdb re-called the 5' RACE reads through MiXCR, storing one row per CDR3 protein. The table has 450,000 to 600,000 distinct CDR3 sequences, approximately 20% seen once. From germline, CDR1 is SGHAT and CDR2 FQNNGV. There are 14 residues in the CDR3. Trimming cost V 0 bases and J 5 bases, with 10 bases left between them. Points from the study as a whole: Insertions were fewer in abundant cord blood beta clonotypes, whereas memory repertoires showed none of this pattern. With monozygotic twins, out-of-frame TCR alpha sharing exceeded what models estimated. The same donors were not followed; conclusions instead depended on cross-sectional statistical analysis.

These same data were also listed under a study on yellow fever vaccine responses in identical twins. That work contributes: Reportedly, twins showed a vaccine T cell response that looked partly convergent and partly personalized.

This chain uses TRBV11-2 with TRBJ2-5; no clear D. This clonotype was sampled from a woman younger than 35 in good health. The sequencing sample was made of CD4+ T cells sorted from blood. Here the CDR3 reads CASSLDIRVETQYF. CDR3 bases: TGTGCCAGCAGCTTAGATATTCGTGTCGAGACCCAGTACTTC.